This passage covers 18 T cell receptor beta chains from one sample sequenced in a study of blood T cell repertoires in COVID-19. The protocol was immunoSEQ multiplex PCR, while the TCRdb copy is restricted to in-frame clones and leaves out a portion. The sample lists under 150,000 clones, around 83% occurring once. The sequenced sample consisted of peripheral blood. The receptors originated from a man at least 80 years old with active or convalescent COVID-19.

The rearrangement links TRBV7-2 to TRBJ1-2, with TRBD1 identical over 7 bases. Germline V lookup: CDR1 SGHTA, CDR2 FQGNSA. The CDR3 has 14 amino acids. V trimming: 1 base; J trimming: 3 bases; junction bases outside the gene matches: 2. DNA of the CDR3: TGTGCCAGCAGCTTAGAGGGGGCCTACTATGGCTACACCTTC. Translating it yields CASSLEGAYYGYTF.

This clone was counted only a few times. This rearrangement joins TRBV4-2 to TRBJ1-3, with TRBD1 identical over 10 bases. In germline, CDR1 is LGHNA, CDR2 YNFKEQ. V lost 4 bases and J lost 7; bases outside the gene matches: 10. The CDR3 is 16 amino acids. The DNA for the CDR3 is TGTGCCAGCAGCCGAGACCAGACAGGGGGCCGGAACACCATATATTTT. This codes for CASSRDQTGGRNTIYF.

This clone occurred once. The genes are TRBV10-2 and TRBJ1-5, with 7 positions matching TRBD1. This CDR3 is built from 14 residues. CDR1 is WSHSY and CDR2 is SAAADI in the germline V gene. The ends lost 4 bases at V and 9 bases at J; junction bases unmatched: 9. The CDR3 bases are TGCGCCAGCAGTGGGGCTGAGGGGGCATCGCCCCAGCATTTT. Translated, it gives CASSGAEGASPQHF.

The chain couples TRBV6-5 to TRBJ1-5; perhaps TRBD1 as D (5 bases). This CDR3 has 14 residues. The germline CDR1 and CDR2 sequences are MNHEY and SVGAGI. The V end was cut by 6 bases, the J end by 1 base, with 10 bases between. This CDR3 reads CASRRGGSNQPQHF. The CDR3 bases are TGTGCCAGCAGACGTGGGGGGAGCAATCAGCCCCAGCATTTT.

The rearrangement uses TRBV19 and TRBJ1-1; D may be TRBD1 (5 bases). The V and J ends lost 3 bases and 1 base respectively, with 9 bases between them. Germline-derived CDR1 and CDR2 are LNHDA and SQIVND (reference sequence). CDR3 length: 14 amino acids. In DNA, the CDR3 is TGTGCCAGTAGTATGGGACTTCGGAACACTGAAGCTTTCTTT. Encoded protein: CASSMGLRNTEAFF.

This clone was observed a single time. The chain couples TRBV28 to TRBJ2-2; a possible D gene is TRBD1 (6 bases). The CDR3 runs to 13 residues. Germline values: CDR1 MDHEN, CDR2 SYDVKM. V lost 6 bases and J lost 6, with 11 bases in between. In DNA form, the CDR3 reads TGTGCCAGCAGCCCAACAGGGCCCGGGGAGCTGTTTTTT. Its translation: CASSPTGPGELFF.

This chain uses TRBV2 with TRBJ1-2, with D uncertain. The CDR3 is made up of 12 amino acids. Trimming took 10 bases from V and 6 from J, leaving 15 bases between them. Germline V gene sequence: CDR1 SNHLY, CDR2 FYNNEI. The CDR3 sequence: CATEGNAHGYTF. The CDR3 nucleotides read TGTGCCACCGAGGGCAATGCCCATGGCTACACCTTC.

This chain joins TRBV5-4 and TRBJ2-5; 8 bases agree with TRBD1. The CDR3 extends over 14 amino acids. Germline V CDR1 and CDR2: SGHNT, YYREEE (reference sequence). The J segment lost 5 bases and the V segment lost 4 bases, leaving 7 bases of the junction unmatched. The CDR3 sequence: CASSRQGKEETQYF. The CDR3, as DNA: TGTGCCAGCAGCCGACAGGGGAAAGAGGAGACCCAGTACTTC.

This chain links TRBV7-8 with TRBJ1-1; weak D call: TRBD1 (6 bases). There are 14 residues in the CDR3. The V end lost 2 bases, the J end lost 0 bases, and 7 bases lay between the germline ends. Germline V gene sequence: CDR1 SGHVS, CDR2 FQNEAQ. Here the CDR3 DNA reads TGTGCCAGCAGCTTAACAGGGTTGAACACTGAAGCTTTCTTT. It specifies CASSLTGLNTEAFF.

This chain joins TRBV4-1 and TRBJ2-7; 9 bases fit TRBD1. The junction had 5 bases not matched to a gene; V was cut back by 3 bases and J by 2 bases. Germline V gives CDR1 MGHRA, CDR2 YSYEKL. The CDR3 loop spans 15 amino acids. The DNA for the CDR3 is TGCGCCAGCAGCCAGTCGGACAGGGGACCCTACGAGCAGTACTTC. This translates into CASSQSDRGPYEQYF.

The rearrangement joins TRBV7-8 to TRBJ2-7; D remains unclear. Trimming took off 1 base at V and 0 bases at J, with 13 bases between the two ends. The CDR3 is made up of 16 amino acids. Per germline, CDR1 SGHVS and CDR2 FQNEAQ. For the CDR3, the DNA is TGTGCCAGCAGCTTAGAGAGTCCCAGGCTCTCCTACGAGCAGTACTTC. Translating gives CASSLESPRLSYEQYF.

The rearrangement uses TRBV18 and TRBJ2-7; TRBD2 aligns across 7 bases. V shed 3 bases and J 3 bases; nucleotides not matched to a gene: 17. Germline assignment: CDR1 KGHSH and CDR2 LQKENI. CDR3 size: 18 residues. CDR3 in DNA: TGTGCCAGCTCACCGCAAGCGGCGGGGGTTACTCCTTACTACGAGCAGTACTTC. Its protein is CASSPQAAGVTPYYEQYF. The whole variable domain, remainder taken from reference TRBV18 and TRBJ2-7, is NAGVMQNPRHLVRRRGQEARLRCSPMKGHSHVYWYRQLPEEGLKFMVYLQKENIIDESGMPKERFSAEFPKEGPSILRIQQVVRGDSAAYFCASSPQAAGVTPYYEQYFGPGTRLTVT.

This chain links TRBV7-2 with TRBJ1-1; possibly TRBD1 for D (6 bases). V lost 5 bases, J lost 5 bases, and 12 bases lay in between. Germline CDR1 reads SGHTA; CDR2 reads FQGNSA. The CDR3 runs 13 residues. The CDR3, as DNA: TGTGCCAGCAGCAGATTCAGGGGTACTGAAGCTTTCTTT. Translation: CASSRFRGTEAFF.

This chain uses TRBV24-1 with TRBJ2-5; 7 positions agree with TRBD1. CDR3 size: 14 residues. V shed 5 bases, J shed 4 bases, and the junction held 6 bases outside the gene matches. Germline loops: CDR1 KGHDR, CDR2 SFDVKD. The CDR3 nucleotides are TGTGCCACCAGTGGTACAGGGGCCGGAGAGACCCAGTACTTC. Its protein is CATSGTGAGETQYF.

The chain recombines TRBV11-1 with TRBJ1-2; perhaps TRBD1 as D (6 bases). Trimming stripped 5 bases from V and 4 bases from J, with 11 bases between. The CDR3 has 13 amino acids. CDR1 and CDR2 from the germline V gene are SGHAT and FQDESV (reference sequence). The CDR3 is CASSPGGSYGYTF. The CDR3 coding sequence is TGTGCCAGCAGCCCGGGGGGCAGCTATGGCTACACCTTC.

The chain is built from TRBV5-4 and TRBJ2-7; 7 positions match TRBD1. Looked up from germline, CDR1 is SGHNT and CDR2 is YYREEE (reference sequence). Losses at the gene ends were 4 bases for V and 2 bases for J; bases not matched to a gene: 12. This CDR3 spans 16 amino acids. CDR3 DNA: TGTGCCAGCAGCCTAGGGGCCACAGGGGCGGCCTACGAGCAGTACTTC. Translating it yields CASSLGATGAAYEQYF.

The J gene is TRBJ2-2, the V gene TRBV9; D is undetermined. The V gene's germline CDR1 is SGDLS and CDR2 YYNGEE. The CDR3 contains 11 residues. Trimming removed 6 bases at V and 6 bases at J, with 6 bases between. The DNA for the CDR3 is TGTGCCAGCACCACTTCCGGGGAGCTGTTTTTT. Protein: CASTTSGELFF.

This clone was recorded only once. CDR3 sequence reads: CASSVGTADYGYTF. The DNA for the CDR3 is TGCGCCAGCAGCGTAGGGACAGCTGACTATGGCTACACCTTC. The rearrangement uses TRBV5-1 and TRBJ1-2; 7 nucleotides match TRBD1. Looked up from germline, CDR1 is SGHRS and CDR2 is YFSETQ. J lost 3 bases, V lost 4 bases, and 6 bases had no gene match. CDR3 length equals 14 residues.